Listed here are 27 T cell receptor beta chains from one sample, sequenced in a study of blood T cells in healthy people across ages. Primers used in a second PCR of roughly 6 to 11 cycles were a sample-barcoded 5' primer and a J-beta primer mix. A single record per CDR3 protein comes from TCRdb applying MiXCR to the 5' RACE reads. The data contain over 500,000 distinct CDR3 sequences, about 50% of them seen just once; the ten biggest clones take up about 13%. The sequenced sample was blood. The origin of the receptors is a woman older than 75 in good health.

This clonotype was counted many times. V gene TRBV20-1 combines with J gene TRBJ2-3; TRBD2 aligns across 9 bases. Germline trimming cut 2 bases from V and 0 bases from J; bases unmatched to any gene: 3. This CDR3 contains 15 residues. Germline CDR1 reads DFQATT; CDR2 reads SNEGSKA (reference sequence). CDR3 sequence (DNA): TGCAGTGCTAGACGCCTAGCGGGGAGCACAGATACGCAGTATTTT. Translating it yields CSARRLAGSTDTQYF.

V and J are TRBV18 and TRBJ2-7, with D hard to call. This CDR3 has 13 residues. Germline lookup yields CDR1 KGHSH and CDR2 LQKENI. Trimming took off 2 bases at V and 10 bases at J, with 15 bases between the two ends. CDR3 in amino acids: CASSPSRRETQYF. The CDR3 DNA reads as TGTGCCAGCTCACCATCTCGGCGAGAGACTCAGTACTTC. Full variable domain (missing parts from reference TRBV18 and TRBJ2-7): NAGVMQNPRHLVRRRGQEARLRCSPMKGHSHVYWYRQLPEEGLKFMVYLQKENIIDESGMPKERFSAEFPKEGPSILRIQQVVRGDSAAYFCASSPSRRETQYFGPGTRLTVT.

This clonotype was counted many times. The V gene is TRBV20-1, the J gene TRBJ2-1; D is perhaps TRBD2 (6 bases). Germline V gene data show CDR1 as DFQATT and CDR2 as SNEGSKA (reference sequence). The CDR3 has 13 amino acids. CDR3 sequence: CSQVAGLYNEQFF. Here the CDR3 DNA reads TGCAGCCAAGTGGCGGGGCTCTACAATGAGCAGTTCTTC.

On this clonotype itself: Its ends do not fully match the called genes, so a read error is possible. The chain recombines TRBV6-2 or TRBV6-3 with TRBJ2-2; possibly TRBD2 for D (7 bases). The V gene's germline CDR1 is MNHEY and CDR2 SVGEGT. The CDR3 has 16 amino acids. As DNA, the CDR3 is TGCGCCAGCAGTTACTCGAGGGGGGGCCCGACCGGGGAGCTGTTTTTT. This sequence encodes CASSYSRGGPTGELFF.

This sequence joins TRBV25-1 and TRBJ2-3; a possible D gene is TRBD2 (5 bases). The length of the CDR3 is 16 residues. Germline V gene sequence: CDR1 MGHDK, CDR2 SYGVNS. Trimming removed 3 bases from V and 0 bases from J, with 13 bases in between. CDR3 bases: TGTGCCAGCAGTGACCGGGCGGGCTCCAGCACAGATACGCAGTATTTT. Translation: CASSDRAGSSTDTQYF.

This clonotype has a count of ten or more. The chain carries TRBV7-8 and TRBJ2-5; D ambiguous. This CDR3 has 12 amino acids. Germline assignment: CDR1 SGHVS and CDR2 FQNEAQ. Trimming took 3 bases from V and 5 from J, leaving 7 bases between them. The CDR3 here is CASSFSLETQYF. The DNA for the CDR3 is TGTGCCAGCAGCTTCAGTCTTGAGACCCAGTACTTC.

This rearrangement joins TRBV7-8 to TRBJ1-1; D remains unclear. The CDR3 spans 13 residues. V shed 0 bases and J shed 3 bases, with 5 bases lying between them. Looked up from germline, CDR1 is SGHVS and CDR2 is FQNEAQ. The CDR3 loop is CASSLALYTEAFF. The DNA of the CDR3 is TGTGCCAGCAGCTTAGCACTGTACACTGAAGCTTTCTTT. The whole variable domain, remainder taken from reference TRBV7-8 and TRBJ1-1, is GAGVSQSPRYKVAKRGQDVALRCDPISGHVSLFWYQQALGQGPEFLTYFQNEAQLDKSGLPSDRFFAERPEGSVSTLKIQRTQQEDSAVYLCASSLALYTEAFFGQGTRLTVV.

This clonotype occurred many times. V and J are TRBV28 and TRBJ2-3; 11 bases align to TRBD2. This CDR3 is built from 16 residues. CDR1 and CDR2 (germline): MDHEN, SYDVKM. V lost 5 bases and J lost 0; bases outside the gene matches: 4. CDR3 DNA sequence: TGTGCCAGCAGTCTACTAGCGGGAGCCAGCACAGATACGCAGTATTTT. Translation: CASSLLAGASTDTQYF.

There are many counts of this clonotype. The chain uses TRBV29-1 and TRBJ1-6; D perhaps matches TRBD1 (6 bases). Germline values: CDR1 SQVTM, CDR2 ANQGSEA. The CDR3 covers 14 residues. V gave up 7 bases and J gave up 10 bases, with 20 bases separating them. CDR3 sequence reads: CSAQGGGQGSPLHF. CDR3 DNA sequence: TGCAGCGCCCAGGGCGGGGGGCAGGGATCACCCCTCCACTTT.

This clonotype was seen a few times. This rearrangement joins TRBV25-1 to TRBJ1-5; D possibly corresponds to TRBD1 (5 bases). Germline-derived CDR1 and CDR2 are MGHDK and SYGVNS. The V and J ends lost 5 bases and 6 bases respectively, with 11 bases between them. The CDR3 has 13 amino acids. The CDR3 coding sequence is TGTGCCAGCAGTTACTCAGGGCTTCAGCCCCAGCATTTT. Its translation is CASSYSGLQPQHF. Supplemented by reference TRBV25-1 and TRBJ1-5, the full variable domain reads EADIYQTPRYLVIGTGKKITLECSQTMGHDKMYWYQQDPGMELHLIHYSYGVNSTEKGDLSSESTVSRIRTEHFPLTLESARPSHTSQYLCASSYSGLQPQHFGDGTRLSIL.

On this clonotype: This may come from a read error, since a much larger clone is one base off. The chain carries TRBV4-1 and TRBJ2-6; the D is unclear. CDR1 is MGHRA and CDR2 is YSYEKL in the germline V gene. The length of the CDR3 is 17 residues. Trimming removed 1 base from V and 0 bases from J, with 10 bases in between. The CDR3 protein is CASSQGSRHSGANVLTF. The CDR3 nucleotides read TGCGCCAGCAGCCAAGGAAGTAGGCACTCTGGGGCCAACGTCCTGACTTTC.

V is TRBV20-1 and J is TRBJ2-1; TRBD2 aligns across 8 bases. CDR1 and CDR2 (germline): DFQATT, SNEGSKA (reference sequence). The V gene end was trimmed by 0 bases and the J gene end by 4 bases; junction bases not matched to a gene: 8. This CDR3 contains 16 residues. The CDR3 DNA reads TGCAGTGCTAGAGATATCGCGGGGGGCTTTTACAATGAGCAGTTCTTC. It specifies CSARDIAGGFYNEQFF.

The chain carries TRBV7-2 and TRBJ2-7; 9 bases fit TRBD1. CDR1 and CDR2 from the germline V gene are SGHTA and FQGNSA. J was trimmed by 6 bases and V by 5 bases; bases with no gene match: 11. The CDR3 contains 15 residues. The CDR3 nucleotides read TGTGCCAGCAGCCCTCGACAGGGGGTAGGTTCCGAGCAGTACTTC. Translated, it gives CASSPRQGVGSEQYF.

V gene TRBV30 combines with J gene TRBJ2-1; D possibly corresponds to TRBD2 (5 bases). Trimming pared 2 bases from V and 5 bases from J, leaving 10 bases between. The germline V gene has CDR1 GTSNPN and CDR2 SVGIG (reference sequence). This CDR3 has 13 amino acids. In nucleotides, the CDR3 is TGTGCCTGGAGTCAAGGACTGGACAATGAGCAGTTCTTC. It is translated as CAWSQGLDNEQFF.

The chain joins TRBV29-1 to TRBJ2-1; a possible D gene is TRBD2 (7 bases). Germline CDR1 SQVTM, CDR2 ANQGSEA. Trimming left V 5 bases short and J 7 bases short, with 15 bases between. This CDR3 has 13 amino acids. CDR3 coding DNA: TGCAGCGTTAGGGGGAGGGGGGGGAATGAGCAGTTCTTC. Its protein is CSVRGRGGNEQFF.

This clonotype has ten or more counts. The chain uses TRBV14 and TRBJ2-1; D is ambiguous. Trimming took 0 bases from V and 7 from J, leaving 13 bases between them. The CDR3 has 15 amino acids. Per germline, CDR1 SGHDN and CDR2 FVKESK. CDR3: CASSQDPVRWNEQFF. In nucleotides, the CDR3 is TGTGCCAGCAGCCAAGATCCAGTCCGGTGGAATGAGCAGTTCTTC.

As to this clonotype: This may come from a read error, since a much larger clone is one base off. The chain uses TRBV20-1 and TRBJ1-5; no clear D gene. The germline V and J ends were trimmed by 0 bases and 7 bases, with 7 bases remaining between them. The germline V gene has CDR1 DFQATT and CDR2 SNEGSKA (reference sequence). CDR3 size: 12 residues. CDR3 sequence reads: CSARDRTQPQHF. The CDR3 nucleotides are TGCAGTGCTAGAGATCGTACCCAGCCCCAGCATTTT.

In its sample, this clonotype was seen many times. The chain employs TRBV12-3 or TRBV12-4 and TRBJ2-1; 10 bases line up with TRBD1. V was pared by 4 bases and J by 7 bases, with 4 bases of the junction left unmatched. The CDR3 has 14 residues. DNA for the CDR3: TGTGCCAGCAGTTCCCGGACAGGGGGGAATGAGCAGTTCTTC. It is translated as CASSSRTGGNEQFF.

V usage is TRBV12-3 or TRBV12-4 and J usage is TRBJ2-5; D perhaps matches TRBD2 (6 bases). The J call may be faulty, since TRBJ2-7 better matches the DNA end. This CDR3 has 14 amino acids. The DNA of the CDR3 is TGTGCCAGCAGGGCCACGGAGGGTAACTACGAGCAGTACTTC. Translated, it gives CASRATEGNYEQYF.

There are a few counts of this clonotype. The chain carries TRBV5-1 and TRBJ2-1; D gene unclear. In germline, CDR1 is SGHRS, CDR2 YFSETQ. This CDR3 region has 13 residues. Trimming left V 0 bases short and J 10 bases short, with 11 bases between. In DNA, the CDR3 is TGCGCCAGCAGCTTGGCGGAAATCGGGGAGCAGTTCTTC. This gives the protein CASSLAEIGEQFF.

This clonotype turned up a few times. In DNA, the CDR3 is TGCGCCAGCAGGGAAGGTGGACACCAAACCTACGAGCAGTACTTC. Its translation: CASREGGHQTYEQYF. This sequence joins TRBV10-2 and TRBJ2-7, with D possibly TRBD1 on 5 matching bases. The V gene's germline CDR1 is WSHSY and CDR2 SAAADI. V gave up 6 bases and J gave up 2 bases, with 17 bases separating them. The CDR3 has 15 residues.

V is TRBV4-2 and J is TRBJ2-6; D could derive from TRBD1 or TRBD2 (6 bases each). Trimming stripped 0 bases from V and 2 bases from J, with 20 bases between. This CDR3 spans 20 amino acids. The germline CDR1 and CDR2 sequences are LGHNA and YNFKEQ. The CDR3 protein is CASSQDSVGGPTAGANVLTF. The CDR3 region has the DNA TGTGCCAGCAGCCAAGACTCTGTAGGGGGGCCTACCGCTGGGGCCAACGTCCTGACTTTC.

The V and J genes are TRBV20-1 and TRBJ2-1; weak D call: TRBD2 (6 bases). The CDR3 runs 14 residues. Germline CDR1 and CDR2: DFQATT and SNEGSKA (reference sequence). Trimming took 3 bases from V and 4 from J, leaving 13 bases between them. The CDR3 loop is CSASGDSHYNEQFF. Here the CDR3 DNA reads TGCAGTGCTAGTGGGGACTCACATTACAATGAGCAGTTCTTC.

The V and J genes are TRBV5-1 and TRBJ2-6; unclear D gene. Looked up from germline, CDR1 is SGHRS and CDR2 is YFSETQ. V was clipped by 0 bases and J by 5 bases, with 9 bases between them. The CDR3 runs to 15 residues. DNA of the CDR3: TGCGCCAGCAGCTTGGAAGCTGTACGGGCCAACGTCCTGACTTTC. It translates to CASSLEAVRANVLTF. The full variable domain, in which reference TRBV5-1 and TRBJ2-6 provide the parts outside the CDR3, is KAGVTQTPRYLIKTRGQQVTLSCSPISGHRSVSWYQQTPGQGLQFLFEYFSETQRNKGNFPGRFSGRQFSNSRSEMNVSTLELGDSALYLCASSLEAVRANVLTFGAGSRLTVL.

This chain links TRBV5-1 with TRBJ2-1; 7 nucleotides align to TRBD2. This CDR3 contains 16 residues. The germline V gene has CDR1 SGHRS and CDR2 YFSETQ. V lost 0 bases, J lost 4 bases, and 7 bases stayed unmatched. The CDR3 coding sequence is TGCGCCAGCAGCTTGGAAGCTTCTAGCGGTTACAATGAGCAGTTCTTC. It translates to CASSLEASSGYNEQFF. Full variable domain (missing parts from reference TRBV5-1 and TRBJ2-1): KAGVTQTPRYLIKTRGQQVTLSCSPISGHRSVSWYQQTPGQGLQFLFEYFSETQRNKGNFPGRFSGRQFSNSRSEMNVSTLELGDSALYLCASSLEASSGYNEQFFGPGTRLTVL.

J is TRBJ2-7 and V is TRBV3-1; possibly TRBD2 for D (5 bases). Germline assignment: CDR1 LGHDT and CDR2 YNNKEL (reference sequence). V was trimmed by 2 bases and J by 7 bases, leaving 12 bases between them. There are 13 residues in the CDR3. This CDR3 is CASSQSGIGEQYF. DNA of the CDR3: TGTGCCAGCAGCCAATCCGGGATTGGTGAGCAGTACTTC.

The chain employs TRBV24-1 and TRBJ2-3; tentatively, D is TRBD1 or TRBD2 (6 bases each). Germline CDR1 reads KGHDR; CDR2 reads SFDVKD. V was pared by 5 bases and J by 8 bases, with 16 bases between. This CDR3 comprises 14 residues. The CDR3 coding sequence is TGTGCCACCAGTGGGACGGAGGGGGGATCTACGCAGTATTTT. It specifies CATSGTEGGSTQYF.